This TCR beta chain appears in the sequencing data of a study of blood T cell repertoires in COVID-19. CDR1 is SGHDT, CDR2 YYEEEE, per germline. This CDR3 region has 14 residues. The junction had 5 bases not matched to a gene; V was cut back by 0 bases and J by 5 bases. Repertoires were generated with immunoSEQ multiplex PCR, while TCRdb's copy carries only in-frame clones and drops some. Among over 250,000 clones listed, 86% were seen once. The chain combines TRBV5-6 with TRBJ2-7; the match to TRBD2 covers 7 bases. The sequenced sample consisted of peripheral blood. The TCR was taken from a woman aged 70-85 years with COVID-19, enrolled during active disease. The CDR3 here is CASSLEGGVDEQYF. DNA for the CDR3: TGTGCCAGCAGCTTGGAGGGAGGGGTGGACGAGCAGTACTTC.